These 26 T cell receptor beta chains were sequenced from one sample in a study of neoadjuvant nivolumab and ipilimumab in lung cancer. Assay: immunoSEQ multiplex PCR; the TCRdb copy retains only in-frame clones and omits some. This sample has approximately 1,200 clones, with more than 80% found just once. Source: adjacent normal lung tissue, taken after neoadjuvant nivolumab, alone or with ipilimumab, at or shortly before surgery. These receptors all come from an adult with non-small cell lung cancer.

The chain recombines TRBV7-2 with TRBJ1-3; D might be TRBD1 (5 bases). This CDR3 has 14 amino acids. In germline, CDR1 is SGHTA, CDR2 FQGNSA. Trimming removed 1 base at V and 2 bases at J, with 6 bases between. The CDR3 region has the DNA TGTGCCAGCAGCTTAGGAGGGGCTGGAAACACCATATATTTT. Its translation is CASSLGGAGNTIYF.

This sequence joins TRBV7-2 and TRBJ1-3; D ambiguous. Germline V gene data show CDR1 as SGHTA and CDR2 as FQGNSA. The length of the CDR3 is 14 residues. Trimming removed 4 bases from V and 1 base from J, with 8 bases in between. For the CDR3, the DNA is TGTGCCAGCAGCTCTCAAGGTTCTGGAAACACCATATATTTT. It yields the protein CASSSQGSGNTIYF.

The rearrangement joins TRBV7-2 to TRBJ1-3; D uncertain. This CDR3 region has 15 residues. Trimming removed 4 bases at V and 0 bases at J, with 10 bases between. CDR1 and CDR2 (germline): SGHTA, FQGNSA. In DNA form, the CDR3 reads TGTGCCAGCAGCTCCCAGGCGTACTCTGGAAACACCATATATTTT. It codes for CASSSQAYSGNTIYF.

With respect to this clone: Other DNA sequences in the same sample also yield this CDR3. This chain connects TRBV7-2 to TRBJ2-7; no clear D gene. V lost 5 bases and J 3 bases, leaving 5 bases between the germline ends. Germline loops: CDR1 SGHTA, CDR2 FQGNSA. The CDR3 spans 11 residues. The CDR3 sequence: CASSQRYEQYF. For the CDR3, the DNA is TGTGCCAGCAGCCAACGCTACGAGCAGTACTTC.

The chain employs TRBV28 and TRBJ1-4; D may be TRBD1 (6 bases). There are 15 residues in the CDR3. Trimming removed 6 bases at V and 6 bases at J, with 17 bases between. CDR1 is MDHEN, CDR2 SYDVKM, per germline. The CDR3 DNA reads as TGTGCCAGCAGGTTCAACCAGGGGCTTTATGAAAAACTGTTTTTT. It is translated as CASRFNQGLYEKLFF.

This clone came up once. The junction departs from the called germline gene at one end, perhaps through a read error. The genes are TRBV4-2 and TRBJ1-2, with D unclear. Germline V lookup: CDR1 LGHNA, CDR2 YNFKEQ. The CDR3 totals 16 residues. The CDR3, as DNA: TGTGCCAGCACCCAATTGGGCGTCGGAATGCCCTATGGCTACACCTTC. The encoded protein is CASTQLGVGMPYGYTF.

The chain couples TRBV27 to TRBJ2-5; D unclear. The V gene's germline CDR1 is MNHEY and CDR2 SMNVEV (reference sequence). V was shortened by 0 bases and J by 1 base, with 3 bases between the two germline ends. The CDR3 has 13 amino acids. This chain's CDR3 is CASSLSSQETQYF. The CDR3, as DNA: TGTGCCAGCAGTTTATCGAGCCAAGAGACCCAGTACTTC.

This clone is deemed large. The chain combines TRBV23-1 with TRBJ2-7; TRBD1 is a possible D gene (6 bases). TRBV23-1 is given ORF status, its function remaining uncertain. V was pared by 2 bases and J by 0 bases, with 20 bases between. The CDR3 totals 18 residues. The CDR3 DNA reads TGCGCCAGCAGTCAACCCTCGACCAAACAGGGCGGCTCCTACGAGCAGTACTTC. Protein product: CASSQPSTKQGGSYEQYF.

The V gene is TRBV10-2, the J gene TRBJ1-1, with 10 bases aligning to TRBD1. The CDR3 consists of 15 residues. Germline V CDR1 and CDR2: WSHSY, SAAADI. The V gene end was trimmed by 8 bases and the J gene end by 4 bases; junction bases not matched to a gene: 10. CDR3 sequence (DNA): TGCGCCAGCTGTGGGACAGGGGTAGGCTCCACTGAAGCTTTCTTT. It translates to CASCGTGVGSTEAFF.

V is TRBV19 and J is TRBJ1-5; D is undetermined. The CDR3 covers 15 residues. Trimming left V 6 bases short and J 3 bases short, with 15 bases between. From germline, CDR1 is LNHDA and CDR2 SQIVND (reference sequence). This chain's CDR3 is CASSLLDGYNQPQHF. CDR3 in DNA: TGTGCCAGTAGCCTTTTAGACGGATACAATCAGCCCCAGCATTTT. The whole variable domain, remainder taken from reference TRBV19 and TRBJ1-5, is DGGITQSPKYLFRKEGQNVTLSCEQNLNHDAMYWYRQDPGQGLRLIYYSQIVNDFQKGDIAEGYSVSREKKESFPLTVTSAQKNPTAFYLCASSLLDGYNQPQHFGDGTRLSIL.

This clone turned up a few times. This chain uses TRBV6-5 with TRBJ2-5; D remains unclear. Germline-derived CDR1 and CDR2 are MNHEY and SVGAGI. Trimming shortened V by 5 bases and J by 2 bases, and 9 bases separated the two germline ends. This CDR3 comprises 13 residues. Here the CDR3 DNA reads TGTGCCAGCAGTGGTCAGCCACAAGAGACCCAGTACTTC. It encodes CASSGQPQETQYF.

The genes are TRBV27 and TRBJ2-7, with D possibly being TRBD1 (5 bases). CDR3 length: 13 amino acids. With 0 bases removed from V and 6 bases from J, the gap between germline ends came to 9 bases. In germline, CDR1 is MNHEY, CDR2 SMNVEV (reference sequence). The CDR3 spells CASSLSQGSEQYF. The CDR3 nucleotides are TGTGCCAGCAGTTTATCCCAGGGTTCCGAGCAGTACTTC.

V is TRBV7-2 and J is TRBJ2-1; unclear D gene. Germline CDR1 reads SGHTA; CDR2 reads FQGNSA. This CDR3 has 14 residues. Trimming cost V 1 base and J 8 bases, with 12 bases left between them. CDR3 DNA: TGTGCCAGCAGCTTAGACGGGCCCCTCGATGAGCAGTTCTTC. Its translation is CASSLDGPLDEQFF.

The chain carries TRBV6-1 and TRBJ2-1; D remains ambiguous. The CDR3 has 12 residues. The ends were cut back, 6 bases at V and 6 bases at J, with 9 bases in the middle. Germline V lookup: CDR1 MNHNS, CDR2 SASEGT. CDR3 nucleotides: TGTGCCAGCAGGTCCATTAGCAATGAGCAGTTCTTC. Translating it yields CASRSISNEQFF.

This clone was recorded only once. The chain recombines TRBV7-9 with TRBJ1-4, with 9 bases fitting TRBD1. Losses at the gene ends were 1 base for V and 11 bases for J; bases not matched to a gene: 5. Germline CDR1 is SEHNR and CDR2 is FQNEAQ (reference sequence). CDR3 length equals 14 residues. CDR3 coding DNA: TGTGCCAGCAGCTTAGGACAGGGGGAAGGGAAACTGTTTTTT. Its protein is CASSLGQGEGKLFF. The full variable domain, completed using reference TRBV7-9 and TRBJ1-4, is DTGVSQNPRHKITKRGQNVTFRCDPISEHNRLYWYRQTLGQGPEFLTYFQNEAQLEKSRLLSDRFSAERPKGSFSTLEIQRTEQGDSAMYLCASSLGQGEGKLFFGSGTQLSVL.

The V and J genes are TRBV30 and TRBJ1-6; TRBD1 might be the D (5 bases). The CDR3 consists of 13 residues. The germline V and J ends were trimmed by 0 bases and 8 bases, with 8 bases remaining between them. CDR1 GTSNPN and CDR2 SVGIG come from the germline V gene (reference sequence). The CDR3 DNA reads as TGTGCCTGGAGTGTACAGGAAGATTCACCCCTCCACTTT. Amino acids: CAWSVQEDSPLHF.

This clone appeared a few times. The chain couples TRBV11-2 to TRBJ2-3, with D perhaps TRBD1 or TRBD2 (5 bases each). The germline gives CDR1 SGHAT, CDR2 FQNNGV. The length of the CDR3 is 17 residues. V shed 1 base and J shed 2 bases, with 16 bases lying between them. CDR3 amino acids: CASSLVAPGAITDTQYF. CDR3 sequence (DNA): TGTGCCAGCAGCTTAGTCGCACCCGGGGCCATCACAGATACGCAGTATTTT.

The chain links TRBV5-4 to TRBJ1-2; 9 bases map to TRBD1. Looked up from germline, CDR1 is SGHNT and CDR2 is YYREEE (reference sequence). The CDR3 is made up of 14 amino acids. The J segment lost 4 bases and the V segment lost 2 bases, leaving 3 bases of the junction unmatched. The CDR3 loop is CASSLQGAGYGYTF. In nucleotides, the CDR3 is TGTGCCAGCAGCTTACAGGGGGCGGGCTATGGCTACACCTTC.

The rearrangement uses TRBV7-2 and TRBJ1-6; D gene uncertain. Germline values: CDR1 SGHTA, CDR2 FQGNSA. This CDR3 is built from 16 residues. The V end was cut by 4 bases, the J end by 0 bases, with 10 bases between. The chain's CDR3 is CASSSVVGSYNSPLHF. The CDR3 region has the DNA TGTGCCAGCAGCTCAGTGGTAGGCTCCTATAATTCACCCCTCCACTTT.

The chain is built from TRBV6-1 and TRBJ2-3; D is uncertain. V was clipped by 6 bases and J by 2 bases, with 9 bases between them. CDR1 is MNHNS and CDR2 is SASEGT in the germline V gene. This CDR3 contains 13 residues. CDR3 bases: TGTGCCAGCAGGTGGCAGCACACAGATACGCAGTATTTT. It codes for CASRWQHTDTQYF.

The chain couples TRBV18 to TRBJ2-3; weak D call: TRBD1 (6 bases). The CDR3 spans 15 residues. The V and J ends lost 4 bases and 4 bases respectively, with 15 bases between them. CDR1 is KGHSH, CDR2 LQKENI, per germline. CDR3 DNA sequence: TGTGCCAGCTCACAACCATCAGGGGAGCCAGATACGCAGTATTTT. Protein sequence: CASSQPSGEPDTQYF.

This CDR3 reads CASSQGLAGAGETQYF. In DNA, the CDR3 is TGCGCCAGCAGCCAAGGTCTGGCGGGGGCTGGGGAGACCCAGTACTTC. This chain links TRBV4-3 with TRBJ2-5; possible D gene TRBD2, 7 bases. The V end was cut by 1 base, the J end by 5 bases, with 17 bases between. CDR3 size: 16 residues. In germline, CDR1 is LGHNA, CDR2 YSLEER.

The chain joins TRBV9 to TRBJ2-7, with 13 bases aligning to TRBD2. Looked up from germline, CDR1 is SGDLS and CDR2 is YYNGEE. Trimming removed 0 bases from V and 2 bases from J; junction bases left unmatched: 8. The CDR3 consists of 18 residues. The CDR3 nucleotides read TGTGCCAGCAGCGTAGAAACTAGCGGGGGGGTGGAGACCTACGAGCAGTACTTC. This codes for CASSVETSGGVETYEQYF. Filled out from reference TRBV9 and TRBJ2-7, the complete variable domain reads DSGVTQTPKHLITATGQRVTLRCSPRSGDLSVYWYQQSLDQGLQFLIQYYNGEERAKGNILERFSAQQFPDLHSELNLSSLELGDSALYFCASSVETSGGVETYEQYFGPGTRLTVT.

The gene calls are TRBV7-8 and TRBJ1-5; D is unresolved. Trimming removed 1 base at V and 6 bases at J, with 7 bases between. The germline V gene encodes CDR1 SGHVS and CDR2 FQNEAQ. The CDR3 sequence is 13 residues long. This chain's CDR3 is CASSLGVGQPQHF. The DNA of the CDR3 is TGTGCCAGCAGCTTAGGGGTAGGTCAGCCCCAGCATTTT.

This chain uses TRBV9 with TRBJ2-6; no clear D. The CDR3 is made up of 15 amino acids. Trimming stripped 7 bases from V and 5 bases from J, with 16 bases between. Per the germline V gene, CDR1 is SGDLS and CDR2 is YYNGEE. CDR3 sequence (DNA): TGTGCCAGCGCAATCAAACAAAGTCGGGCCAACGTCCTGACTTTC. Protein product: CASAIKQSRANVLTF. Drawing the rest from reference TRBV9 and TRBJ2-6, the complete variable domain is DSGVTQTPKHLITATGQRVTLRCSPRSGDLSVYWYQQSLDQGLQFLIQYYNGEERAKGNILERFSAQQFPDLHSELNLSSLELGDSALYFCASAIKQSRANVLTFGAGSRLTVL.

V is TRBV7-2 and J is TRBJ1-1; 10 positions match TRBD1. This CDR3 region has 14 residues. Germline V gene sequence: CDR1 SGHTA, CDR2 FQGNSA. V shed 0 bases and J 5 bases; nucleotides not matched to a gene: 0. The CDR3 DNA reads TGTGCCAGCAGCTTAGCGGACAGGGGGACTGAAGCTTTCTTT. Translated, it gives CASSLADRGTEAFF.